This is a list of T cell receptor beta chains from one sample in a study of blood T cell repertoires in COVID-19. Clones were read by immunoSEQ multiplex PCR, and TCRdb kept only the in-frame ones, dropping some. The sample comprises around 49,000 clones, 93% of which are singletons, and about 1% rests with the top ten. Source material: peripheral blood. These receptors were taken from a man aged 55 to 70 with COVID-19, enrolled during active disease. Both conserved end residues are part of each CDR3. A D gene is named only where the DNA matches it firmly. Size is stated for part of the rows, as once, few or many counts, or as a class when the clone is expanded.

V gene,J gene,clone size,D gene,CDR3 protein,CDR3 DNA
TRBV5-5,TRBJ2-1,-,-,CASSSVRGSNEQFF,TGTGCCAGCAGCTCCGTTAGGGGCTCCAATGAGCAGTTCTTC
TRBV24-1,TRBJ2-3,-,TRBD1,CATSPRTGSTDTQYF,TGTGCCACCAGCCCCAGGACAGGCAGCACAGATACGCAGTATTTT
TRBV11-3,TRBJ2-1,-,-,CASSLGLRNEQFF,TGTGCCAGCAGCTTGGGACTGAGGAATGAGCAGTTCTTC
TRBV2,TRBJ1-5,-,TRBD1,CASITDRSNQPQHF,TGTGCCAGCATTACGGACAGGAGCAATCAGCCCCAGCATTTT
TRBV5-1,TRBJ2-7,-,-,CASSPSRQISGSSYEQYF,TGCGCCAGCAGCCCATCCCGCCAGATTAGCGGTAGCTCCTACGAGCAGTACTTC
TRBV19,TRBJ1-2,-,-,CASSMEGIGGYTF,TGTGCCAGTAGTATGGAGGGAATAGGAGGCTACACCTTC
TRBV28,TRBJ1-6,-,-,CASSLFISPLHF,TGTGCCAGCAGTTTATTTATTTCACCCCTCCACTTT
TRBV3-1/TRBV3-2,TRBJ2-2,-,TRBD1,CASSFWTGNTGELFF,TGTGCCAGCAGCTTTTGGACAGGCAACACCGGGGAGCTGTTTTTT
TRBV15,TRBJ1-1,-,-,CATSGGVGVAGLRAFF,TGTGCCACCAGCGGGGGGGTTGGAGTGGCCGGTCTCCGGGCTTTCTTT
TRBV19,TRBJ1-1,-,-,CASSVGHTNTEAFF,TGTGCCAGTAGTGTGGGACATACGAACACTGAAGCTTTCTTT
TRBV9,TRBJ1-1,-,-,CASSPGQLNTEAFF,TGTGCCAGCAGCCCCGGACAGCTGAACACTGAAGCTTTCTTT
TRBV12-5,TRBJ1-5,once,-,CASANYSGTGGAQHF,TGTGCTAGTGCCAATTACAGTGGAACAGGCGGGGCCCAGCATTTT
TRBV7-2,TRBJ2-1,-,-,CASSITRDHNEQFF,TGTGCCAGCAGCATAACTAGAGATCACAATGAGCAGTTCTTC
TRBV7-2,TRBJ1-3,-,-,CASSSQKESGNTIYF,TGTGCCAGCAGCTCCCAGAAAGAATCCGGAAACACCATATATTTT
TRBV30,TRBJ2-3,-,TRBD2,CACASLLAGGTDTQYF,TGTGCCTGCGCCTCGCTACTAGCGGGGGGCACAGATACGCAGTATTTT
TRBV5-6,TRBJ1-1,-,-,CASSSYRENTEAFF,TGTGCCAGCAGCTCATACAGGGAGAACACTGAAGCTTTCTTT
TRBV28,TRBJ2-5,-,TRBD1,CASSLSGRGRETQYF,TGTGCCAGCAGTTTATCAGGCAGGGGGCGGGAGACCCAGTACTTC
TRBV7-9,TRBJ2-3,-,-,CAGQKGSTDTQYF,TGTGCCGGACAAAAGGGTAGCACAGATACGCAGTATTTT
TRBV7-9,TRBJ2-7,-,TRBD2,CASSWGGAYEQYF,TGTGCCAGCAGCTGGGGGGGAGCCTACGAGCAGTACTTC
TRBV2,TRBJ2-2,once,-,CASSRDSAGELFF,TGTGCCAGCAGTCGGGACTCCGCCGGGGAGCTGTTTTTT
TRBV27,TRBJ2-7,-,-,CASSKKVAGAYEQYF,TGTGCCAGCAGTAAAAAAGTCGCAGGGGCCTACGAGCAGTACTTC
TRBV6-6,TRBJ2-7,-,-,CASSRRAGQFEQYF,TGTGCCAGCAGTCGTCGAGCAGGGCAGTTCGAGCAGTACTTC
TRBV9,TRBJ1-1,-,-,CASSVKSGTEAFF,TGTGCCAGCAGCGTAAAGTCCGGCACTGAAGCTTTCTTT
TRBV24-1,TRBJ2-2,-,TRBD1,CATSDFFGTGVVTNTGELFF,TGTGCCACCAGTGATTTTTTTGGGACAGGGGTTGTTACTAACACCGGGGAGCTGTTTTTT
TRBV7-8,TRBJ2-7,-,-,CASSLPHAGSYEQYF,TGTGCCAGCAGCTTACCCCATGCGGGCTCCTACGAGCAGTACTTC
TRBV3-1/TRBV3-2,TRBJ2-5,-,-,CASSQEIAETQYF,TGTGCCAGCAGCCAAGAAATAGCGGAGACCCAGTACTTC
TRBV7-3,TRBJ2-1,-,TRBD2,CASSLWASGNNEQFF,TGTGCCAGCAGCTTATGGGCTAGCGGTAACAATGAGCAGTTCTTC
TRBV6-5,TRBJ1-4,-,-,CASSYLTAGGEKLFF,TGTGCCAGCAGTTACCTGACAGCGGGGGGCGAAAAACTGTTTTTT
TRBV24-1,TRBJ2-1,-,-,CATSGASGFYNEQFF,TGTGCCACCAGTGGGGCGAGTGGCTTCTACAATGAGCAGTTCTTC
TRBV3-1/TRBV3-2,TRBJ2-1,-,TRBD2,CASSPRGGWTRSYNEQFF,TGTGCCAGCAGCCCACGGGGTGGGTGGACTAGGAGCTACAATGAGCAGTTCTTC
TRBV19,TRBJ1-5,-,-,CASRDFNQPQHF,TGTGCCAGCCGGGACTTCAATCAGCCCCAGCATTTT
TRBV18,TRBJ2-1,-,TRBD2,CASSPGIAGDNEQFF,TGTGCCAGCTCACCAGGGATAGCGGGCGACAATGAGCAGTTCTTC
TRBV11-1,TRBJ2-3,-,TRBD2,CASSLGTSGRAYF,TGTGCCAGCAGCTTAGGGACTAGCGGGAGGGCCTATTTT
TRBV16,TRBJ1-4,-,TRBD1,CASSQIGTVTTNEKLFF,TGTGCCAGCAGCCAAATTGGGACAGTTACAACTAATGAAAAACTGTTTTTT
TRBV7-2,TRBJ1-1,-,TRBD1,CASSSRQGMNTEAFF,TGTGCCAGCAGCAGCCGACAGGGTATGAACACTGAAGCTTTCTTT
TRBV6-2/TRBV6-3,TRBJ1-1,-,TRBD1,CASSYGRGRMNTEAFF,TGTGCCAGCAGTTACGGCAGGGGGCGAATGAACACTGAAGCTTTCTTT
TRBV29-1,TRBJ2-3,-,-,CSVEMGSDTQYF,TGCAGCGTTGAAATGGGCAGCGATACGCAGTATTTT
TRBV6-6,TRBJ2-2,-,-,CASLPRRAGELFF,TGTGCCAGCCTCCCCCGGCGGGCCGGGGAGCTGTTTTTT
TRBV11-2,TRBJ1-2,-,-,CASSVQGYGYTF,TGTGCCAGCAGCGTACAGGGTTATGGCTACACCTTC
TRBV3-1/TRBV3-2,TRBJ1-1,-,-,CASSPDINTEAFF,TGTGCCAGCAGCCCGGACATTAACACTGAAGCTTTCTTT
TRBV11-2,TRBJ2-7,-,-,CASSPTRGGPLSEQYF,TGTGCCAGCAGCCCAACGAGGGGGGGACCGCTCTCCGAGCAGTACTTC
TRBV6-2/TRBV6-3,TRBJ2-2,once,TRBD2,CASSLASGRVYTGELFF,TGTGCCAGCAGTCTTGCCAGCGGGAGGGTTTACACCGGGGAGCTGTTTTTT
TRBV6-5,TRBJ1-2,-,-,CASSYSWQANYGYTF,TGTGCCAGCAGTTACTCCTGGCAAGCTAACTATGGCTACACCTTC
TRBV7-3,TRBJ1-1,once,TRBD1,CASSLTTGAGAEAFF,TGTGCCAGCAGCTTAACGACAGGGGCAGGCGCTGAAGCTTTCTTT
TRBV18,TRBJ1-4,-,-,CASSRNGNEKLFF,TGTGCCAGCTCTCGGAACGGGAATGAAAAACTGTTTTTT
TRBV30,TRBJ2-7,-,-,CAWVPPGVSGEQYF,TGTGCCTGGGTACCACCAGGAGTATCGGGGGAGCAGTACTTC
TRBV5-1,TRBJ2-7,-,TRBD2,CASSLGTGGDYEQYF,TGCGCCAGCAGCTTGGGCACGGGGGGTGACTACGAGCAGTACTTC
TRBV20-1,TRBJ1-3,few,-,CSPSRGNTIYF,TGCAGTCCTAGTCGTGGAAACACCATATATTTT
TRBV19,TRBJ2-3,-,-,CASSMQAGLADTQYF,TGTGCCAGTAGTATGCAGGCAGGGTTAGCAGATACGCAGTATTTT
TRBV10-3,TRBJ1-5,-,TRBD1,CAISQGAANQPQHF,TGTGCCATCTCGCAGGGGGCCGCGAATCAGCCCCAGCATTTT